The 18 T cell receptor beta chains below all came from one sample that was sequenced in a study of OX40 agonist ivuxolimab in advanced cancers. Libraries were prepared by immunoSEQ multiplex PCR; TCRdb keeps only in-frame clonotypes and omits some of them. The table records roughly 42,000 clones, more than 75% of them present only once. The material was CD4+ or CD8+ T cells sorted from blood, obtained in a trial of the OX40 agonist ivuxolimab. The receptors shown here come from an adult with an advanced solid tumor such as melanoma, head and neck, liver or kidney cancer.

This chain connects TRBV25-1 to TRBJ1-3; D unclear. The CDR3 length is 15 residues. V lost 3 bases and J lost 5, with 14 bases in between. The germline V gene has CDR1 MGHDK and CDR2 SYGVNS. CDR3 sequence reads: CASSDLGEYRNTIYF. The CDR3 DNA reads TGTGCCAGCAGTGACCTTGGGGAATACAGAAACACCATATATTTT.

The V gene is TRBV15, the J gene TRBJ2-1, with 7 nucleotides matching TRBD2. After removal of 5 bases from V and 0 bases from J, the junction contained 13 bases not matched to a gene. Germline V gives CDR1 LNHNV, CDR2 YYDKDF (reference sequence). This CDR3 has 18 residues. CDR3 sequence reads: CATSGTTSKGNSYNEQFF. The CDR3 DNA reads TGTGCCACCAGCGGGACTACTAGTAAAGGGAACTCCTACAATGAGCAGTTCTTC.

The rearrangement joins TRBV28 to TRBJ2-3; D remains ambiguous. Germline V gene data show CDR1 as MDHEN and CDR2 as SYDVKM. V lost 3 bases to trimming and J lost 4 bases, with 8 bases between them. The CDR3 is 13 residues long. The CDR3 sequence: CASSFGLSDTQYF. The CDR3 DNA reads TGTGCCAGCAGTTTCGGTCTTTCAGATACGCAGTATTTT.

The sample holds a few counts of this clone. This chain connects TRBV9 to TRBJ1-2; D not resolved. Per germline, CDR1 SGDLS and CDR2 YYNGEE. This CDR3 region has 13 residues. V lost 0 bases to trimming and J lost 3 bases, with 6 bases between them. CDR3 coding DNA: TGTGCCAGCAGCGTAGTCCAGCACTATGGCTACACCTTC. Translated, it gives CASSVVQHYGYTF.

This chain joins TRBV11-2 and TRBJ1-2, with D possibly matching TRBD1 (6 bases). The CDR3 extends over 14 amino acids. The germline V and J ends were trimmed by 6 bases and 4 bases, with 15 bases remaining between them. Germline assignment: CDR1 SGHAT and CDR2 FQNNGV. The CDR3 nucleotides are TGTGCCAGCAGAACACAGGGTTCCGCCTATGGCTACACCTTC. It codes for CASRTQGSAYGYTF.

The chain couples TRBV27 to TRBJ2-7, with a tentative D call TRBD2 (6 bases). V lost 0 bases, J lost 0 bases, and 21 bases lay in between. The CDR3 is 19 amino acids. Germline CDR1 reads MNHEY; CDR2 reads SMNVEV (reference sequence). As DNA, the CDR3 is TGTGCCAGCAGTTTATCAACTACGGAGATGGCGGGACCCTCCTACGAGCAGTACTTC. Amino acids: CASSLSTTEMAGPSYEQYF.

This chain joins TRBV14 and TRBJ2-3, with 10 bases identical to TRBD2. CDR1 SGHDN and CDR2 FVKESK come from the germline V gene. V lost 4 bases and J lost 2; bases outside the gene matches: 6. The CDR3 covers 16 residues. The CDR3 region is CASSLELAGLTDTQYF. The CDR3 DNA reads TGTGCCAGCAGCCTAGAACTAGCGGGGCTCACAGATACGCAGTATTTT. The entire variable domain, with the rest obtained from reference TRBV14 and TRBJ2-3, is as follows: EAGVTQFPSHSVIEKGQTVTLRCDPISGHDNLYWYRRVMGKEIKFLLHFVKESKQDESGMPNNRFLAERTGGTYSTLKVQPAELEDSGVYFCASSLELAGLTDTQYFGPGTRLTVL.

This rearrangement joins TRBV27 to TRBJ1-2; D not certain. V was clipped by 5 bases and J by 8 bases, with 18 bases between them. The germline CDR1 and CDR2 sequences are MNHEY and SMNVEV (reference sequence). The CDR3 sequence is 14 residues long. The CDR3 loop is CASSPVTLTGGYTF. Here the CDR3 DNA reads TGTGCCAGCAGTCCCGTAACCCTGACGGGAGGCTACACCTTC.

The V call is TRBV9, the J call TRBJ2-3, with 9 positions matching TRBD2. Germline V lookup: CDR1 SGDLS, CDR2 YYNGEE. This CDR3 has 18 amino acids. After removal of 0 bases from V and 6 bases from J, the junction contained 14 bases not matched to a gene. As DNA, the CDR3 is TGTGCCAGCAGCGTAGAGAGTAGCGGGAGAAGGCACCCTGATACGCAGTATTTT. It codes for CASSVESSGRRHPDTQYF.

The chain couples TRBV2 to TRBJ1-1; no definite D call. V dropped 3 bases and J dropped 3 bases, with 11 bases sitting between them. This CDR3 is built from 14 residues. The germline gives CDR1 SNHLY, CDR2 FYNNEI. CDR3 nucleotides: TGTGCCAGCAGTGAGGACCGAACTTACACTGAAGCTTTCTTT. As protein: CASSEDRTYTEAFF.

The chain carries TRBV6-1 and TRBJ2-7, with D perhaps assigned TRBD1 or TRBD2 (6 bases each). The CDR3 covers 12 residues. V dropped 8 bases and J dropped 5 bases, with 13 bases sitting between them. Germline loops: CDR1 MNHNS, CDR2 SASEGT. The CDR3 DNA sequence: TGTGCCAGCGGGGGGCTGGTCGACGAGCAGTACTTC. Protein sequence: CASGGLVDEQYF.

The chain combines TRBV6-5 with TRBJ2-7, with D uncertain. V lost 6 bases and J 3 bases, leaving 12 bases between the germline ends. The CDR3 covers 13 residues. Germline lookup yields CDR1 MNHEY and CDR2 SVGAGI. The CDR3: CASRPFVSYEQYF. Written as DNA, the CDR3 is TGTGCCAGCAGGCCTTTTGTCAGCTACGAGCAGTACTTC.

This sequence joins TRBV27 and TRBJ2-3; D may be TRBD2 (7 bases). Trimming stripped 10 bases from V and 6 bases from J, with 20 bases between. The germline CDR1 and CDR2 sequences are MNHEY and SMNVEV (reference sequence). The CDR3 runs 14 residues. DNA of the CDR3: TGTGCCACCCGGGGGGCAGGACTCTGGGATACGCAGTATTTT. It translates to CATRGAGLWDTQYF.

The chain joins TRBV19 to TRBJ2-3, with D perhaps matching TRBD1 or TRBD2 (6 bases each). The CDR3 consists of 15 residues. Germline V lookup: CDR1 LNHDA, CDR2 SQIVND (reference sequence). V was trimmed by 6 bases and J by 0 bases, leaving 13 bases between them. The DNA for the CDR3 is TGTGCCAGTAGGAAGGGGGGCTTTAGCACAGATACGCAGTATTTT. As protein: CASRKGGFSTDTQYF.

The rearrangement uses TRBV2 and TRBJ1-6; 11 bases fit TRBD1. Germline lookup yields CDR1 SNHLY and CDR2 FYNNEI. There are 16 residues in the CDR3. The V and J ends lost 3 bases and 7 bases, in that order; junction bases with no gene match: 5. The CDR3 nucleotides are TGTGCCAGCAGTGATTTTAGGACAGGGGGCAATTCACCCCTCCACTTT. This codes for CASSDFRTGGNSPLHF.

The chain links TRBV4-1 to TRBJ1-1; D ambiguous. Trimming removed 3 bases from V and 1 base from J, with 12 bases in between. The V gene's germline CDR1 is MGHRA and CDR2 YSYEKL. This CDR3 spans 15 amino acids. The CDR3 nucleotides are TGCGCCAGCAGCCACGATAACGGGGAGAACACTGAAGCTTTCTTT. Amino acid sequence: CASSHDNGENTEAFF.

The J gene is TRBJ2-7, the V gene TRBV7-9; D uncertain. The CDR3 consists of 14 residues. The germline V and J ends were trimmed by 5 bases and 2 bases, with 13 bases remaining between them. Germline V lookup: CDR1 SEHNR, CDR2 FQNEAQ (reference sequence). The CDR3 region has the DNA TGTGCCAGCAGCCCGGACCAGAGACCCTACGAGCAGTACTTC. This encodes CASSPDQRPYEQYF.

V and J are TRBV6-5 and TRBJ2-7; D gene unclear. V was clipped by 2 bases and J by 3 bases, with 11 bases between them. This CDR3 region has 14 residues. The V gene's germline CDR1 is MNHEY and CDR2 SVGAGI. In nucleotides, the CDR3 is TGTGCCAGCAGTTACGCGCCCGCCAACTACGAGCAGTACGTC. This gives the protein CASSYAPANYEQYV.